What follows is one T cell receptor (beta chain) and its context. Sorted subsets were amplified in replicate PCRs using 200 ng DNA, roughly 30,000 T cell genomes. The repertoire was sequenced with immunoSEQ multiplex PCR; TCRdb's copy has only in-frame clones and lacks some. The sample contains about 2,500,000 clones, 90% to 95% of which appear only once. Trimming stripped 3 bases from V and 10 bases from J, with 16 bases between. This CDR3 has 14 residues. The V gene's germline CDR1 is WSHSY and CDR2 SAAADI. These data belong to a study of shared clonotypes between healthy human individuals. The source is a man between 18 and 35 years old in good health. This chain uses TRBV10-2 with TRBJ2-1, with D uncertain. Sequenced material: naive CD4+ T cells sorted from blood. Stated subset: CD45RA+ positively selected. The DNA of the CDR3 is TGCGCCAGCAGTGAAGTACAGAGATTTAGGGAGCAGTTCTTC. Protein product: CASSEVQRFREQFF.